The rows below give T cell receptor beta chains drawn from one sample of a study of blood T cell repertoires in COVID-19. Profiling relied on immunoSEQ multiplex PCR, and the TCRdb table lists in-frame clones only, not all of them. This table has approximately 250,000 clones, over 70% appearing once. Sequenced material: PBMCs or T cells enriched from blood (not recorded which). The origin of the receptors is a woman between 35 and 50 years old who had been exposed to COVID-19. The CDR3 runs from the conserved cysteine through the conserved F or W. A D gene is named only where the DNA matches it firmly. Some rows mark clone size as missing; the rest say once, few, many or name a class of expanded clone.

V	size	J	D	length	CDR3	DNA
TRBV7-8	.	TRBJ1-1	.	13	CASRATTGSKAFF	TGTGCCAGCAGAGCGACAACCGGGAGCAAAGCTTTCTTT
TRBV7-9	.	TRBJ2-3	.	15	CASSFGGGPTDTQYF	TGTGCCAGCAGCTTTGGAGGAGGGCCCACAGATACGCAGTATTTT
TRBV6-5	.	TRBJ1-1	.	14	CASSYAPGNTEAFF	TGTGCCAGCAGTTACGCCCCGGGGAACACTGAAGCTTTCTTT
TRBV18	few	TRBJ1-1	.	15	CASSRERATGTEAFF	TGTGCCAGCTCACGAGAGAGGGCGACGGGGACTGAAGCTTTCTTT
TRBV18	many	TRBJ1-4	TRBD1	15	CASSPPGTANEKLFF	TGTGCCAGCTCACCACCCGGGACAGCCAATGAAAAACTGTTTTTT
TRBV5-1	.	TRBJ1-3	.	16	CASSRGGVSSGNTIYF	TGTGCCAGCAGCCGAGGCGGGGTTAGCTCTGGAAACACCATATATTTT
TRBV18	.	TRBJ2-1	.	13	CASSPGLNNEQFF	TGTGCCAGCTCCCCCGGGTTAAACAATGAGCAGTTCTTC
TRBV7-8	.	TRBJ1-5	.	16	CASSPRQSIRDQPQHF	TGTGCCAGCAGCCCGCGACAGTCGATTCGAGATCAGCCCCAGCATTTT
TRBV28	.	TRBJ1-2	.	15	CASSEGGTQMNGYTF	TGTGCCAGCAGTGAAGGAGGGACCCAAATGAATGGCTACACCTTC
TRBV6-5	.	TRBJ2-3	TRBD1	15	CASRMTGGFTDTQYF	TGTGCCAGCAGGATGACAGGGGGCTTTACAGATACGCAGTATTTT
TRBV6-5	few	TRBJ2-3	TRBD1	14	CASEGAVLTDTQYF	TGTGCCAGCGAGGGGGCGGTCCTCACAGATACGCAGTATTTT
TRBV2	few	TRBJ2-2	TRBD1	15	CASKFRTGRPGELFF	TGTGCCAGCAAATTTCGGACAGGCAGACCCGGGGAGCTGTTTTTT
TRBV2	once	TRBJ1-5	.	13	CASSGQQGQPQHF	TGTGCCAGCAGTGGCCAACAGGGCCAGCCCCAGCATTTT
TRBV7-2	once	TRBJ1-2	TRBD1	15	CASSLPRTGHYGYTF	TGTGCCAGCAGCTTACCCAGGACAGGACACTATGGCTACACCTTC
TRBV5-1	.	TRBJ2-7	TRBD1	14	CASSKRQGRTEQYF	TGCGCCAGCAGCAAAAGACAGGGACGGACCGAGCAGTACTTC
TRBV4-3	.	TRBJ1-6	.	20	CASSQEPVVGGTPNNSPLHF	TGCGCCAGCAGCCAAGAGCCAGTCGTAGGGGGTACTCCTAATAATTCACCCCTCCACTTT
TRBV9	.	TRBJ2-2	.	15	CASSLRGFGGSELFF	TGTGCCAGCAGCCTCCGGGGTTTCGGAGGCTCGGAGCTGTTTTTT
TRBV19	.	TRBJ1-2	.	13	CASSIIAGLGYTF	TGTGCCAGTAGTATCATTGCAGGGCTTGGCTACACCTTC
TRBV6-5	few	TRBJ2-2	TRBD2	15	CASSDGTSGSWELFF	TGTGCCAGCAGCGACGGGACTAGCGGGAGCTGGGAGCTGTTTTTT
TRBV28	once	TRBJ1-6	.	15	CASSFLQGTNSPLHF	TGTGCCAGCAGTTTCCTGCAGGGGACAAATTCACCCCTCCACTTT
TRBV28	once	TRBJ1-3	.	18	CASRNKNPTHPLGNTIYF	TGTGCCAGCAGGAACAAAAACCCGACTCACCCACTGGGAAACACCATATATTTT
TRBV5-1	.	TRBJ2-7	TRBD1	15	CASSYLTGTGNEQYF	TGCGCCAGCAGCTACTTAACCGGGACAGGCAACGAGCAGTACTTC
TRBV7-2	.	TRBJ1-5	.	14	CASSLGGIIQPQHF	TGTGCCAGCAGCTTAGGAGGGATCATTCAGCCCCAGCATTTT
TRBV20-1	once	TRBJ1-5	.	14	CSASPGSSNQPQHF	TGCAGTGCTAGTCCGGGATCTAGCAATCAGCCCCAGCATTTT
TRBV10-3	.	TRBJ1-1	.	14	CAISVRTSNTEAFF	TGTGCCATCAGCGTTCGGACATCGAACACTGAAGCTTTCTTT
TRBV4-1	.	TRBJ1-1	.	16	CASSPLDLNRETEAFF	TGCGCCAGCAGCCCATTAGACCTCAACCGGGAAACTGAAGCTTTCTTT
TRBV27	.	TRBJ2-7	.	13	CASSMGGVGEQYF	TGTGCCAGCAGCATGGGCGGGGTTGGAGAGCAGTACTTC
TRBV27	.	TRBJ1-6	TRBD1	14	CASGRTGGDSPLHF	TGTGCCAGCGGAAGGACAGGGGGAGATTCACCCCTCCACTTT
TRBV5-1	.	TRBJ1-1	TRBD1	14	CASSLTGWNTEAFF	TGTGCCAGCAGCTTGACAGGGTGGAACACTGAAGCTTTCTTT
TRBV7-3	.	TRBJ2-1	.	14	CASSLPGSYNEQFF	TGTGCCAGCAGCTTACCGGGCTCCTACAATGAGCAGTTCTTC
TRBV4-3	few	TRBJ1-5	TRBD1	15	CASSQEQGGGQPQHF	TGCGCCAGCAGCCAAGAACAGGGGGGTGGGCAGCCCCAGCATTTT
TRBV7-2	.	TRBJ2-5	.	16	CASSLGLSMYQETQYF	TGTGCCAGCAGCTTAGGACTAAGCATGTACCAAGAGACCCAGTACTTC
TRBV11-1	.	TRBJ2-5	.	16	CASSPTIGGHGETQYF	TGTGCCAGCAGCCCCACCATCGGGGGGCATGGGGAGACCCAGTACTTC
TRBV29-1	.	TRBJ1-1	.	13	CSVKGRLNTEAFF	TGCAGCGTTAAAGGGAGATTGAACACTGAAGCTTTCTTT
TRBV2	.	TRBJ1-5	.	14	CASSEWDNPGPQHF	TGTGCCAGCAGTGAATGGGACAACCCAGGGCCCCAGCATTTT
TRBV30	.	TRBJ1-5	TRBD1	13	CAWGQGLGQPQHF	TGTGCCTGGGGACAGGGCCTCGGTCAGCCCCAGCATTTT
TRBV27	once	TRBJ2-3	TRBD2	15	CASSRDGRRADTQYF	TGTGCCAGCAGCCGAGACGGGAGGAGAGCAGATACGCAGTATTTT
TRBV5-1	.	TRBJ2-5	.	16	CASTPEGNRVKETQYF	TGCGCCAGCACCCCCGAAGGGAACAGGGTAAAAGAGACCCAGTACTTC
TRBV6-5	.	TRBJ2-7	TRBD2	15	CASSYGGGGIYEQYF	TGTGCCAGCAGTTACGGCGGGGGAGGGATCTACGAGCAGTACTTC
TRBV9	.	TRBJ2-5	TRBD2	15	CASSVTGGAEETQYF	TGTGCCAGCAGCGTAACCGGGGGGGCGGAAGAGACCCAGTACTTC
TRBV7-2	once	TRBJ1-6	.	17	CASSSRAGGLFNSPLHF	TGTGCCAGCAGCTCACGCGCCGGGGGACTATTTAATTCACCCCTCCACTTT